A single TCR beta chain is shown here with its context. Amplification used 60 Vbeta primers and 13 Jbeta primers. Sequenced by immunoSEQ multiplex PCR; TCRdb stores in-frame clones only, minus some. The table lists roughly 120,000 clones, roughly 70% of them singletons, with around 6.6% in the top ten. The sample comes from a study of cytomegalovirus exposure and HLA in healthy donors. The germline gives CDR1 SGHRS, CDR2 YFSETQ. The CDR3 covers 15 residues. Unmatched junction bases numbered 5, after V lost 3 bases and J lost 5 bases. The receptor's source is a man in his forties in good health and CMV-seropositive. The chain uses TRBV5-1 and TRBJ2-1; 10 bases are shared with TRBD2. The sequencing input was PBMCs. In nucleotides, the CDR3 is TGCGCCAGCAGCTACGTAGCGGGGGGCAACAATGAGCAGTTCTTC. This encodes CASSYVAGGNNEQFF.